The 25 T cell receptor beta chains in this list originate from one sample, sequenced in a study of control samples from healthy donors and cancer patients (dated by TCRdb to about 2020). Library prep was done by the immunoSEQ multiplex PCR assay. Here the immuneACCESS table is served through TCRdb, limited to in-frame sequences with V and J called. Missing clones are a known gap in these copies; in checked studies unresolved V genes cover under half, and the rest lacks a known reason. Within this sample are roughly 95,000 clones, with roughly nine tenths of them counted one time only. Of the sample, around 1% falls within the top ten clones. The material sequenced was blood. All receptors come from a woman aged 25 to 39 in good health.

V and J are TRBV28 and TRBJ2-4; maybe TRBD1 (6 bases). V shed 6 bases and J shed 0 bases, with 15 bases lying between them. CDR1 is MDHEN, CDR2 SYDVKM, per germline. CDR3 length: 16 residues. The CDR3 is CASSSGQPVAKNIQYF. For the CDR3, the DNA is TGTGCCAGCAGCAGCGGACAGCCCGTAGCCAAAAACATTCAGTACTTC.

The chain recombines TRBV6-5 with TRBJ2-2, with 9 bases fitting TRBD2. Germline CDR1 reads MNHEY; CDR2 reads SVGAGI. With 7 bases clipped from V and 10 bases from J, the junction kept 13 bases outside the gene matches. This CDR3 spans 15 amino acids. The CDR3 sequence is CASTEGQRGVEELFF. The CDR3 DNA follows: TGTGCCAGCACCGAGGGCCAGCGGGGGGTTGAGGAGCTGTTTTTT.

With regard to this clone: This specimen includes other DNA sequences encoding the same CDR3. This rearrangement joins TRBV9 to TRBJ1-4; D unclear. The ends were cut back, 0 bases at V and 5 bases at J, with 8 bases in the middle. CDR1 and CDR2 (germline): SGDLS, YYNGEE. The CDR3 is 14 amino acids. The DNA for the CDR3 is TGTGCCAGCAGCGTAGGGACGGTGAATGAAAAACTGTTTTTT. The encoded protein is CASSVGTVNEKLFF. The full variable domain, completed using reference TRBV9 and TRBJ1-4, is DSGVTQTPKHLITATGQRVTLRCSPRSGDLSVYWYQQSLDQGLQFLIQYYNGEERAKGNILERFSAQQFPDLHSELNLSSLELGDSALYFCASSVGTVNEKLFFGSGTQLSVL.

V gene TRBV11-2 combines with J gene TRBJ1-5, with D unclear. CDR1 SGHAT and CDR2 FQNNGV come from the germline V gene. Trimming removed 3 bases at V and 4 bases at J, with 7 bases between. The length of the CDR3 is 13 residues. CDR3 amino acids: CASSFGRNQPQHF. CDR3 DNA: TGTGCCAGCAGCTTCGGCCGGAATCAGCCCCAGCATTTT.

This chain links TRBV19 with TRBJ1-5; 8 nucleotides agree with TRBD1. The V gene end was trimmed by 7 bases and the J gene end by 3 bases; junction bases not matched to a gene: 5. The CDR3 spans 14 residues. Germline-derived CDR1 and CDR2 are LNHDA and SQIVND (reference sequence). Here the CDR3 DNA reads TGTGCCAGTATCCGGACAGGGACCAATCAGCCCCAGCATTTT. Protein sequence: CASIRTGTNQPQHF.

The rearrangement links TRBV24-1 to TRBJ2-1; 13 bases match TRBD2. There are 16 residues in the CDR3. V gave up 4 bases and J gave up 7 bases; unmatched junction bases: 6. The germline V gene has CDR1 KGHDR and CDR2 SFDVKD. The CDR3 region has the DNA TGTGCCACCAGTGACCGGACTAGCGGGAGCATTAATGAGCAGTTCTTC. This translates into CATSDRTSGSINEQFF.

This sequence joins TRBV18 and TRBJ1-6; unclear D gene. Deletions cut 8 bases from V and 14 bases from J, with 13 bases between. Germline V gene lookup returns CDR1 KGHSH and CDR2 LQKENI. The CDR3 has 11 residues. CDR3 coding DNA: TGTGCCAGCCGCGACTCCTTCGCCCTCCACTTT. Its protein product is CASRDSFALHF.

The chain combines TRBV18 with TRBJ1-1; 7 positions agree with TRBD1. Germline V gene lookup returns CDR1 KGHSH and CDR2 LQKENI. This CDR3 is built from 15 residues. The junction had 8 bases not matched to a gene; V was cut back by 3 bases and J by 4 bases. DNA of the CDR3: TGTGCCAGCTCACCTCAATCAACAGGGGCCACTGAAGCTTTCTTT. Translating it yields CASSPQSTGATEAFF.

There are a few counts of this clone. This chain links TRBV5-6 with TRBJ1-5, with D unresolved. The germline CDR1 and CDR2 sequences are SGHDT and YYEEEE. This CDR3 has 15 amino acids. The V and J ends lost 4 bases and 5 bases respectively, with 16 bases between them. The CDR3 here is CASSGGPRGDQPQHF. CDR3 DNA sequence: TGTGCCAGCAGCGGCGGCCCCCGCGGGGATCAGCCCCAGCATTTT.

DNA of the CDR3: TGTGCCAGTACGACCGTGAACACCATATATTTT. Its protein is CASTTVNTIYF. The rearrangement joins TRBV19 to TRBJ1-3; D is undetermined. With 7 bases removed from V and 7 bases from J, the gap between germline ends came to 8 bases. The CDR3 has 11 residues. Per the germline V gene, CDR1 is LNHDA and CDR2 is SQIVND (reference sequence).

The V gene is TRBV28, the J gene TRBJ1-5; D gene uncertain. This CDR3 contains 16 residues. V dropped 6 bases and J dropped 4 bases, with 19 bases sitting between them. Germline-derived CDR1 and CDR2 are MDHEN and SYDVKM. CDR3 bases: TGTGCCAGCAGCCCAATTGTAGGACTACTAAATCAGCCCCAGCATTTT. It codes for CASSPIVGLLNQPQHF.

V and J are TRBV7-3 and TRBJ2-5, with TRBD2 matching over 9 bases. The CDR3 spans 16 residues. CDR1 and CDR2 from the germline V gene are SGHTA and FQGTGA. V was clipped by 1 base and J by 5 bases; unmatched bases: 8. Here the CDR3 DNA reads TGTGCCAGCAGCTTAAGCGCTAGCGGGGTTTACGAGACCCAGTACTTC. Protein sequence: CASSLSASGVYETQYF.

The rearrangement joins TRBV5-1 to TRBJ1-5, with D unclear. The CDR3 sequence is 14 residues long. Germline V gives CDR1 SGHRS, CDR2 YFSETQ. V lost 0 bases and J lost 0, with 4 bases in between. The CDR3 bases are TGCGCCAGCAGCTTGGGGACTAGCAATCAGCCCCAGCATTTT. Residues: CASSLGTSNQPQHF. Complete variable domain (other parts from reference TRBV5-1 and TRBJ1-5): KAGVTQTPRYLIKTRGQQVTLSCSPISGHRSVSWYQQTPGQGLQFLFEYFSETQRNKGNFPGRFSGRQFSNSRSEMNVSTLELGDSALYLCASSLGTSNQPQHFGDGTRLSIL.

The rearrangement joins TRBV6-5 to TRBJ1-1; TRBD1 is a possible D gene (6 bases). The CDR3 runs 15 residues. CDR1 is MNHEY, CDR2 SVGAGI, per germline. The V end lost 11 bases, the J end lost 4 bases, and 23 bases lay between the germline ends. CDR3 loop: CACRRTGQSRTEAFF. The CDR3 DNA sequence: TGTGCCTGCCGCCGCACGGGACAATCGCGCACTGAAGCTTTCTTT.

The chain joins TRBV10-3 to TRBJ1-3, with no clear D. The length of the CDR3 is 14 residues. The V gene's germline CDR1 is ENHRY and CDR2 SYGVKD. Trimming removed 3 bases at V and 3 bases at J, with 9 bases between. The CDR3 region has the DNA TGTGCCATCAGTGATAGTAGGAATGGAAACACCATATATTTT. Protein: CAISDSRNGNTIYF.

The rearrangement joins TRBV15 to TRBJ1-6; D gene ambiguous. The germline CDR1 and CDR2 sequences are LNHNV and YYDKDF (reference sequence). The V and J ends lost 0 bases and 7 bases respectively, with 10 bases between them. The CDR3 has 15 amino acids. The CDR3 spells CATSRDPQGNSPLHF. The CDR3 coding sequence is TGTGCCACCAGCAGAGATCCCCAAGGGAATTCACCCCTCCACTTT. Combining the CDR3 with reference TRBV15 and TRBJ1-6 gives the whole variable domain DAMVIQNPRYQVTQFGKPVTLSCSQTLNHNVMYWYQQKSSQAPKLLFHYYDKDFNNEADTPDNFQSRRPNTSFCFLDIRSPGLGDTAMYLCATSRDPQGNSPLHFGNGTRLTVT.

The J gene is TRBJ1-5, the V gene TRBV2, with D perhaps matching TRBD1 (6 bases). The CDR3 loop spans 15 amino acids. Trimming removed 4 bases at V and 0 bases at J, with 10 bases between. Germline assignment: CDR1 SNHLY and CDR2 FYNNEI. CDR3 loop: CASSGQENSNQPQHF. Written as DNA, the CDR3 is TGTGCCAGCAGTGGACAGGAAAATAGCAATCAGCCCCAGCATTTT.

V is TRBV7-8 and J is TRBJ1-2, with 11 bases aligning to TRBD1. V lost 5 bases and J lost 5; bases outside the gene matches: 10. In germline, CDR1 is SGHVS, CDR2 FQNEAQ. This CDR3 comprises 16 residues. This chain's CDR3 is CASSDHPGQGAYGYTF. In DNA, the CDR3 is TGTGCCAGCAGCGACCACCCCGGACAGGGGGCTTATGGCTACACCTTC. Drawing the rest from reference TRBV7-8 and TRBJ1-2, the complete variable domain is GAGVSQSPRYKVAKRGQDVALRCDPISGHVSLFWYQQALGQGPEFLTYFQNEAQLDKSGLPSDRFFAERPEGSVSTLKIQRTQQEDSAVYLCASSDHPGQGAYGYTFGSGTRLTVV.

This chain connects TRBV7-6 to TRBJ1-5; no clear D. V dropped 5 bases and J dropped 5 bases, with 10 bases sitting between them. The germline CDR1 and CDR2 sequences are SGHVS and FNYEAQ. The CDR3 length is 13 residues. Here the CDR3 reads CASSVGADQPQHF. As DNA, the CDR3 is TGTGCCAGCAGCGTGGGAGCGGATCAGCCCCAGCATTTT.

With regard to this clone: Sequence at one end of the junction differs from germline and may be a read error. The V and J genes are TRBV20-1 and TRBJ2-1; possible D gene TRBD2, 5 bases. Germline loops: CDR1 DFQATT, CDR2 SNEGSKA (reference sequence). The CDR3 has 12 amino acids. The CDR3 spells CSASAPTPERLF. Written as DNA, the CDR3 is TGCAGTGCTAGTGCTCCGACTCCTGAGCGGCTCTTC.

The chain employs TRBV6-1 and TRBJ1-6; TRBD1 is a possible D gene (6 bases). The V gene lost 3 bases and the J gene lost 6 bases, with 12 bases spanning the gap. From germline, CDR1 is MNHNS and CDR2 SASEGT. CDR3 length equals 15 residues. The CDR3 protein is CASSEPTGPNSPLHF. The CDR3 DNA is TGTGCCAGCAGTGAGCCGACAGGTCCTAATTCACCCCTCCACTTT.

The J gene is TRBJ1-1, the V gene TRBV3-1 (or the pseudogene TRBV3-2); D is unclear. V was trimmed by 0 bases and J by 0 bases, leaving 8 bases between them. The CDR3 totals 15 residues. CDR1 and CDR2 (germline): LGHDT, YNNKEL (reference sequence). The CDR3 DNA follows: TGTGCCAGCAGCCAAGAAGGCCAGCTGAACACTGAAGCTTTCTTT. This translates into CASSQEGQLNTEAFF.

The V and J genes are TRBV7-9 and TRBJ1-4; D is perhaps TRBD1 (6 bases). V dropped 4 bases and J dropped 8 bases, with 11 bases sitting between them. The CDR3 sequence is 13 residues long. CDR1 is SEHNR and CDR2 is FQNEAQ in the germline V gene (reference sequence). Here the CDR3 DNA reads TGTGCCAGCAGCTCGTCCGGACAGGAAAAACTGTTTTTT. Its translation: CASSSSGQEKLFF.

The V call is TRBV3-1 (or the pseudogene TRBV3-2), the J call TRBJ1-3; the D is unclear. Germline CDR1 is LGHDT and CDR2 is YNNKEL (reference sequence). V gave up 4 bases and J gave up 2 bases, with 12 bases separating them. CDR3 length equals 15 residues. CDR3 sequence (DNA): TGTGCCAGCAGCCTTGGAAGGAGTACTGGAAACACCATATATTTT. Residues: CASSLGRSTGNTIYF.

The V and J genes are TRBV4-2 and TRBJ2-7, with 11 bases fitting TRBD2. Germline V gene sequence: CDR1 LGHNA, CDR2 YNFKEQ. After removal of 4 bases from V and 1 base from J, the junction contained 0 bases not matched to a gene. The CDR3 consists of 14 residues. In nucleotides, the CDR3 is TGTGCCAGCAGCCGGACTAGCGGGTCCTACGAGCAGTACTTC. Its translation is CASSRTSGSYEQYF.